The next 6 T cell receptor beta chains were all read from a single sample in a study of vaccination effects on CD4 cells after COVID-19. These receptors are not linked to any known antigen. Scientists isolated CD4+ T cells after an approximately 10-day culture period ended. The cohort was immunized with two doses of either the BNT162b2 or mRNA-1273 vaccine. Measured with immunoSEQ multiplex PCR; TCRdb has only the in-frame clones, and not every one. The table has 25,000 to 35,000 clones, just under 75% seen once. This sample comprised CD4+ T cells from PBMCs cultured without peptide, obtained after COVID-19 vaccination. These receptors came from a human donor who received a COVID-19 vaccine.

The CDR3 loop reads CASSLAPGFNSPLHF. The CDR3, as DNA: TGTGCCAGCAGCTTAGCCCCAGGATTTAATTCACCCCTCCACTTT. The genes are TRBV11-2 and TRBJ1-6; D uncertain. Germline V gene sequence: CDR1 SGHAT, CDR2 FQNNGV. This CDR3 spans 15 amino acids. V shed 1 base and J shed 6 bases, with 10 bases lying between them.

The chain is built from TRBV20-1 and TRBJ1-2; maybe TRBD1 (5 bases). The CDR3 runs to 13 residues. Per the germline V gene, CDR1 is DFQATT and CDR2 is SNEGSKA (reference sequence). Trimming cost V 3 bases and J 8 bases, with 16 bases left between them. The CDR3 is CSASPLGENGYTF. CDR3 nucleotide sequence: TGCAGTGCTAGTCCTCTGGGGGAAAACGGCTACACCTTC.

The chain carries TRBV9 and TRBJ2-7; D gene unclear. V lost 0 bases, J lost 2 bases, and 9 bases lay in between. Looked up from germline, CDR1 is SGDLS and CDR2 is YYNGEE. The CDR3 length is 14 residues. The CDR3 loop reads CASSVESAPYEQYF. CDR3 DNA: TGTGCCAGCAGCGTAGAATCCGCCCCCTACGAGCAGTACTTC.

The chain has TRBV9 and TRBJ2-1; possibly TRBD2 for D (5 bases). CDR1 SGDLS and CDR2 YYNGEE come from the germline V gene. The CDR3 is 14 residues long. V lost 0 bases and J lost 9, with 13 bases in between. CDR3 region: CASSVASGVGEQFF. The CDR3 DNA reads TGTGCCAGCAGCGTAGCGAGCGGTGTTGGTGAGCAGTTCTTC.

The V gene is TRBV20-1, the J gene TRBJ2-3, with D possibly being TRBD1 or TRBD2 (5 bases each). V shed 3 bases and J shed 0 bases, with 16 bases lying between them. The CDR3 is 16 residues long. Germline CDR1 DFQATT, CDR2 SNEGSKA (reference sequence). The CDR3 sequence is CSASQRRGASTDTQYF. CDR3 coding DNA: TGCAGTGCTAGTCAGAGAAGAGGGGCTAGCACAGATACGCAGTATTTT.

The CDR3: CASSLSPGLGYTF. CDR3 DNA: TGTGCCAGCAGTTTATCGCCCGGCCTCGGCTACACCTTC. The V call is TRBV12-3 or TRBV12-4, the J call TRBJ1-2; no reliable D call. This CDR3 contains 13 residues. V lost 2 bases to trimming and J lost 8 bases, with 12 bases between them.